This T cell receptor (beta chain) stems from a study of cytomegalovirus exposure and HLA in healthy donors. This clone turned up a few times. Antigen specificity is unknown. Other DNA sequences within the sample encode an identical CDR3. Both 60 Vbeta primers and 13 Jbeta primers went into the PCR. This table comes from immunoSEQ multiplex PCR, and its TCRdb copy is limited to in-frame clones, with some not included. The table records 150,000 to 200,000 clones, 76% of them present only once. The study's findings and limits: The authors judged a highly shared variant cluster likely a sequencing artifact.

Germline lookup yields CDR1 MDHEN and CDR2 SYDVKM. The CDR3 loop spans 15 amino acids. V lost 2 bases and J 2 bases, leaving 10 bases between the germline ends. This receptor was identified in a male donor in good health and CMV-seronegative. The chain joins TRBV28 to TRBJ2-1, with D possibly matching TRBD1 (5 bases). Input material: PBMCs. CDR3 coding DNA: TGTGCCAGCAGTTTAAGGGGAAGGCCCTACAATGAGCAGTTCTTC. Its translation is CASSLRGRPYNEQFF.